The T cell receptor (beta chain) under discussion was sequenced for a study of shared clonotypes between healthy human individuals. Recent acute infections and vaccinations were absent in the healthy HIV-negative adult donors. Genomic DNA for unsorted samples was obtained from about 90 million PBMCs. It was at deep level that the assay was run. Among the unsorted PBMC samples, replicate PCRs used around 300 ng DNA, roughly 30,000 T cell genomes. Assay: immunoSEQ multiplex PCR; the TCRdb copy retains only in-frame clones and omits some. The table has hundreds of thousands of clones, around 79% seen once. The CDR3 sequence is 12 residues long. Trimming took 4 bases from V and 5 from J, leaving 10 bases between them. CDR1 and CDR2 from the germline V gene are SGHNT and YYREEE (reference sequence). This clone came up a few times.

The chain uses TRBV5-4 and TRBJ2-7; weak D call: TRBD1 (6 bases). Sequenced material: PBMCs. This receptor was identified in a middle-aged woman in good health. Some clones in this sample may be carry-over from other donors' samples. The CDR3 DNA follows: TGTGCCAGCAGCCGAGACAGGAACGAGCAGTACTTC. It codes for CASSRDRNEQYF. The whole variable domain, remainder taken from reference TRBV5-4 and TRBJ2-7, is ETGVTQSPTHLIKTRGQQVTLRCSSQSGHNTVSWYQQALGQGPQFIFQYYREEENGRGNFPPRFSGLQFPNYSSELNVNALELDDSALYLCASSRDRNEQYFGPGTRLTVT.